These T cell receptor beta chains were read from a single sample in a study of shared clonotypes between healthy human individuals. Clones were read by immunoSEQ multiplex PCR, and TCRdb kept only the in-frame ones, dropping some. The sample consists of 600,000 or so clones, 98% of them appearing once. The specimen was naive CD8+ T cells sorted from blood. The receptors originated from a young man in good health. The CDR3 runs from the conserved cysteine through the conserved F or W. The D gene is left open where the match is weak. Expanded clones get a size class; other rows say once, few or many, or leave the size out.

J	size	D	V	DNA	CDR3
TRBJ2-1	-	-	TRBV4-3	TGCGCCAGCAGCCCAGATGGTAACAATGAGCAGTTCTTC	CASSPDGNNEQFF
TRBJ1-1	-	-	TRBV29-1	TGCAGCGTTGATGTTCTAGAGATAGAGAACACTGAAGCTTTCTTT	CSVDVLEIENTEAFF
TRBJ2-7	once	-	TRBV7-9	TGTGCCAGCAGTTTCTCTGGAGACGAGCAGTACTTC	CASSFSGDEQYF
TRBJ2-7	-	TRBD1	TRBV4-1	TGCGCCAGCAGCCAAGATCGTTTGGGACAGGCGGACGAGCAGTACTTC	CASSQDRLGQADEQYF
TRBJ2-1	-	TRBD2	TRBV28	TGTGCCAGCAATACCGGGACTAGCGGGTTTAATGAGCAGTTCTTC	CASNTGTSGFNEQFF
TRBJ2-3	-	TRBD1	TRBV9	TGTGCCAGCAGCGCGAGGACAGGGGGCGTTGCAGATACGCAGTATTTT	CASSARTGGVADTQYF
TRBJ1-1	-	-	TRBV6-6	TGTGCCAGCAGCCCAAGCACTGAAGCTTTCTTT	CASSPSTEAFF
TRBJ2-7	-	TRBD1	TRBV25-1	TGTGCCAGCGCGACAGGGGCCTACGAGCAGTACTTC	CASATGAYEQYF
TRBJ2-7	-	TRBD2	TRBV7-9	TGTGCCAGCAGCCATGAGGGCGGGAGGGGTTACGAGCAGTACTTC	CASSHEGGRGYEQYF
TRBJ2-1	-	-	TRBV10-2	TGCGCCAGCAGCCGGATGGCCTACAATGAGCAGTTCTTC	CASSRMAYNEQFF
TRBJ2-3	once	-	TRBV7-2	TGTGCCAGCAGCTTAGAGGGGGACCGAATACCCCCAGATACGCAGTATTTT	CASSLEGDRIPPDTQYF
TRBJ2-1	-	-	TRBV9	TGTGCCAGCAGCGCCCGTGGGGACCCCAGCAATGAGCAGTTCTTC	CASSARGDPSNEQFF
TRBJ2-6	-	-	TRBV29-1	TGCAGCGTTGACGTCCGGGGACCCTCTGGGGCCAACGTCCTGACTTTC	CSVDVRGPSGANVLTF
TRBJ1-5	-	-	TRBV28	TGTGCCAGCAGTCCCCGAGTGGGTTCAGGGCCCTATAGCAATCAGCCCCAGCATTTT	CASSPRVGSGPYSNQPQHF
TRBJ1-5	-	-	TRBV12-5	TGTGCTAGTGGTTTGGAGGCGGGCCAGCCCCAGCATTTT	CASGLEAGQPQHF
TRBJ1-1	-	TRBD1	TRBV29-1	TGCAGCGTAGTCACAGGGGGGAGCACTGAAGCTTTCTTT	CSVVTGGSTEAFF
TRBJ1-5	-	-	TRBV6-5	TGTGCCAGCAGTTCCGACAGTTATAGCAATCAGCCCCAGCATTTT	CASSSDSYSNQPQHF
TRBJ1-2	-	-	TRBV6-5	TGTGCCAGCAGTTACTCAAACGGTTTAAACAGCTATGGCTACACCTTC	CASSYSNGLNSYGYTF
TRBJ2-4	-	TRBD1	TRBV9	TGTGCCAGCAGCGCACAGGGACAGGGGGCAGACATTCAGTACTTC	CASSAQGQGADIQYF